The subject of this entry is one T cell receptor beta chain. As yet, its antigen is unknown. These data originate in a study of T cell responses to AZD1222 COVID-19 vaccine. The CDR3 totals 11 residues. Germline CDR1 MNHEY, CDR2 SVGAGI. The V gene lost 6 bases and the J gene lost 7 bases, with 10 bases spanning the gap. Study findings and constraints: Repertoire collection took place solely once the T cell response had peaked. Variant regions that are unmutated are reportedly the target of nearly half of spike-specific TCRs.

Using immunoSEQ multiplex PCR, the repertoire was profiled, and TCRdb retains in-frame clones only, with some absent. In the table there are roughly 140,000 clones, around 91% of which are singletons. This specimen was peripheral blood, taken on day 0 of AZD1222 vaccination. This sequence was found in an adult in good health. The genes are TRBV6-5 and TRBJ2-7; D tentatively fits TRBD1 or TRBD2 (5 bases each). The CDR3 reads CASSRGYEQYF. CDR3 nucleotides: TGTGCCAGCAGCCGGGGCTATGAGCAGTACTTC.